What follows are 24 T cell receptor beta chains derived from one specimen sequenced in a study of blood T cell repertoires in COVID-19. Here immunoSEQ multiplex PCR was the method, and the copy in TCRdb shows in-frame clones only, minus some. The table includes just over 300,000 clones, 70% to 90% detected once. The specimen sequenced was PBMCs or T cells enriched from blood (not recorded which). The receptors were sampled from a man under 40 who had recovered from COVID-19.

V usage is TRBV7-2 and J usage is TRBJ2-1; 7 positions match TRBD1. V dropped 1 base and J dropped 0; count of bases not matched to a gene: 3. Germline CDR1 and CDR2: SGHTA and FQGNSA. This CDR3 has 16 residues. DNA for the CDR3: TGTGCCAGCAGCTTAGGTAGGACAGGCTCCTACAATGAGCAGTTCTTC. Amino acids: CASSLGRTGSYNEQFF. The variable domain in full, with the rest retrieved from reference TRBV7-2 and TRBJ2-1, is GAGVSQSPSNKVTEKGKDVELRCDPISGHTALYWYRQSLGQGLEFLIYFQGNSAPDKSGLPSDRFSAERTGGSVSTLTIQRTQQEDSAVYLCASSLGRTGSYNEQFFGPGTRLTVL.

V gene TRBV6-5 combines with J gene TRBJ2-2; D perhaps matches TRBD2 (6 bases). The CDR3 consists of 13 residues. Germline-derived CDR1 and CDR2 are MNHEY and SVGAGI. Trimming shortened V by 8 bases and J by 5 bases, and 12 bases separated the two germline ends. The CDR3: CASRGTQTGELFF. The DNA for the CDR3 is TGTGCCAGCCGCGGGACTCAAACCGGGGAGCTGTTTTTT.

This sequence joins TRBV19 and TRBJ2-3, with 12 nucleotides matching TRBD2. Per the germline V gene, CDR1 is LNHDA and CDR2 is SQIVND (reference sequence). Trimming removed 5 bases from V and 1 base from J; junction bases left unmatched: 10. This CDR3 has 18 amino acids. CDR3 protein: CASSGGPLAGGGTDTQYF. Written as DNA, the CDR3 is TGTGCCAGTAGTGGTGGCCCACTAGCGGGGGGCGGCACAGATACGCAGTATTTT.

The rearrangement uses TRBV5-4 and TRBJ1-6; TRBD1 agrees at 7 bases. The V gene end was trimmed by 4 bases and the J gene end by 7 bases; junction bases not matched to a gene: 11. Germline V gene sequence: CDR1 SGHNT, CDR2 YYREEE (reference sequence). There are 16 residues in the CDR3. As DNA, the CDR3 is TGTGCCAGCAGCGCTCGACAGGGCGGCGGGAATTCACCCCTCCACTTT. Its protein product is CASSARQGGGNSPLHF.

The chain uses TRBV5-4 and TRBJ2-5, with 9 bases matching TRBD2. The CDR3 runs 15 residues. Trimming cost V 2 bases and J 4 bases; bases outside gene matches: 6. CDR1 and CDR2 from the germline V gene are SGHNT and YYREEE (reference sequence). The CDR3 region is CASSFGGGVGETQYF. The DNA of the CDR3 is TGTGCCAGCAGCTTTGGCGGGGGGGTCGGAGAGACCCAGTACTTC. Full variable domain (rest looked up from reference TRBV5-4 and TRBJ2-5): ETGVTQSPTHLIKTRGQQVTLRCSSQSGHNTVSWYQQALGQGPQFIFQYYREEENGRGNFPPRFSGLQFPNYSSELNVNALELDDSALYLCASSFGGGVGETQYFGPGTRLLVL.

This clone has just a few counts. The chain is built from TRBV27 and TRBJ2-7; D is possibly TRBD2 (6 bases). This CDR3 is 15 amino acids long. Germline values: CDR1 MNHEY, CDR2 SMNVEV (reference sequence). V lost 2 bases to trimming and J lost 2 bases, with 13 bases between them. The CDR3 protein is CASSLRDGGAYEQYF. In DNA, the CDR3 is TGTGCCAGCAGTTTAAGGGACGGGGGTGCCTACGAGCAGTACTTC.

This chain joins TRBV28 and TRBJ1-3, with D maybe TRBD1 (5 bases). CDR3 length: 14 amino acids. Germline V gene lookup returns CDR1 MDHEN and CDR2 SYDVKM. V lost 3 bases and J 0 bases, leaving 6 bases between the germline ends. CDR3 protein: CASSLGGSGNTIYF. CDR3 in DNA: TGTGCCAGCAGTTTGGGGGGCTCTGGAAACACCATATATTTT.

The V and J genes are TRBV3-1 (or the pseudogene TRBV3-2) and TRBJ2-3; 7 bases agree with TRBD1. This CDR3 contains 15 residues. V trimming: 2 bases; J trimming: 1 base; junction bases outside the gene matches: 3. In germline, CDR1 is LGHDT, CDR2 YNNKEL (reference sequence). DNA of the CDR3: TGTGCCAGCAGCCAAAGGGGGCTTGGCACAGATACGCAGTATTTT. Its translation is CASSQRGLGTDTQYF.

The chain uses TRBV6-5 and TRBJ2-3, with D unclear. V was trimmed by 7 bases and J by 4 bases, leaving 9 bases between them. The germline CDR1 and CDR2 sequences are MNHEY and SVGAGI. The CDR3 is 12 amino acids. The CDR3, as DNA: TGTGCCAGCAAGAATAGTGCAGATACGCAGTATTTT. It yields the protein CASKNSADTQYF.

CDR3 in DNA: TGTGCTAGTGGTTTGGGGACTAGCGGGAGCCCATTCTACAATGAGCAGTTCTTC. Its translation: CASGLGTSGSPFYNEQFF. The genes are TRBV12-5 and TRBJ2-1; TRBD2 matches at 13 bases. Germline V gene lookup returns CDR1 LGHNT and CDR2 FRNRAP. This CDR3 comprises 18 residues. The V segment lost 1 base and the J segment 3 bases; nucleotides outside the gene matches: 6.

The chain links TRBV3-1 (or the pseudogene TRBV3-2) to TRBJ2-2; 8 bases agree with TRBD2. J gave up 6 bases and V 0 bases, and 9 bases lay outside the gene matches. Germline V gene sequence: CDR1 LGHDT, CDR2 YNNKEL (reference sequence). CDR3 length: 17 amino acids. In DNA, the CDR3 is TGTGCCAGCAGCCAAGATCACAGCGGGAGAGGATCCGGGGAGCTGTTTTTT. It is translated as CASSQDHSGRGSGELFF.

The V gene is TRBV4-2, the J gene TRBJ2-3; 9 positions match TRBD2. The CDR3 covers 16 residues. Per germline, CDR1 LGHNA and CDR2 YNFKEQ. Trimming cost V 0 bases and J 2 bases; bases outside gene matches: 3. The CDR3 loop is CASSQESGLATDTQYF. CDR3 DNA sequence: TGTGCCAGCAGCCAAGAGTCGGGACTAGCCACAGATACGCAGTATTTT.

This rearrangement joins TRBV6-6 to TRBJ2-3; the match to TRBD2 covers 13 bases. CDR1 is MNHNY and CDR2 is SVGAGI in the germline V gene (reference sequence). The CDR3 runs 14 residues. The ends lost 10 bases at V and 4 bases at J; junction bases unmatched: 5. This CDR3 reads CATTSGGDADTQYF. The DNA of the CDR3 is TGTGCCACCACTAGCGGGGGGGACGCAGATACGCAGTATTTT.

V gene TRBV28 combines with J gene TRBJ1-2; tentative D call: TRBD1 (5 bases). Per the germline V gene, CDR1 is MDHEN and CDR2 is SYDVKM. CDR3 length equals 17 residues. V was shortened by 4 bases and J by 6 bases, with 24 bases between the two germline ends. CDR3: CASSSPLAQGSLNGYTF. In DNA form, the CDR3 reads TGTGCCAGCAGTTCCCCACTCGCCCAGGGTTCTCTGAATGGCTACACCTTC.

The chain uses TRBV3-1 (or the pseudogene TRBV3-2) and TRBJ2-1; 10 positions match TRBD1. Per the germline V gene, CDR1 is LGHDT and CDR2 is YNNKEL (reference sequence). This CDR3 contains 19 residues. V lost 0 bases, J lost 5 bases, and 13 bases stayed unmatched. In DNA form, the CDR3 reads TGTGCCAGCAGCCAAGAGTTTCTTTGGGGACAGGGGACCCACAATGAGCAGTTCTTC. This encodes CASSQEFLWGQGTHNEQFF.

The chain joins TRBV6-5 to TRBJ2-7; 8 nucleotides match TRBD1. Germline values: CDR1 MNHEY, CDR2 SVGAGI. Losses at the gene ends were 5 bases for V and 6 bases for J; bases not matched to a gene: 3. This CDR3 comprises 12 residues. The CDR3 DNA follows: TGTGCCAGCAGTCAGGGGGCGGGCGAGCAGTACTTC. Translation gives CASSQGAGEQYF.

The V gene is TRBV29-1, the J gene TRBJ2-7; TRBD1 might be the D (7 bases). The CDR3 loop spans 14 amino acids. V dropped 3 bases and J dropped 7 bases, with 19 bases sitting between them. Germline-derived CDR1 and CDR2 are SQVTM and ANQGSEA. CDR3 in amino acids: CSVDRGNQGGEQYF. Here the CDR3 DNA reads TGCAGCGTTGACAGGGGGAACCAGGGGGGTGAGCAGTACTTC.

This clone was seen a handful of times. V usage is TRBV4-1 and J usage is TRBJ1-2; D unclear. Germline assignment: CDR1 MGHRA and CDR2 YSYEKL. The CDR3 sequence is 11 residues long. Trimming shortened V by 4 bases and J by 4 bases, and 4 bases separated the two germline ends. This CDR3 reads CASSRSYGYTF. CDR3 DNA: TGCGCCAGCAGCCGGAGCTATGGCTACACCTTC.

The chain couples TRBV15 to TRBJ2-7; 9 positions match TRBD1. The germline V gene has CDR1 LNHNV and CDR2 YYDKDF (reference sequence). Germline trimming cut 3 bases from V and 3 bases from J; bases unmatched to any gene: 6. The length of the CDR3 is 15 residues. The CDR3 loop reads CATSRDRGPYYEQYF. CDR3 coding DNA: TGTGCCACCAGCAGGGACAGGGGTCCTTACTACGAGCAGTACTTC.

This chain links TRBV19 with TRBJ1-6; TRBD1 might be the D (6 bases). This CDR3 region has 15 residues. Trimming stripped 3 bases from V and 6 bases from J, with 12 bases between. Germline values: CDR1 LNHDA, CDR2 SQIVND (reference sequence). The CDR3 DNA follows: TGTGCCAGTAGTATGACAGGACAGAGTAATTCACCCCTCCACTTT. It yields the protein CASSMTGQSNSPLHF. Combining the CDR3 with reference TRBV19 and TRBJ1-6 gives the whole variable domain DGGITQSPKYLFRKEGQNVTLSCEQNLNHDAMYWYRQDPGQGLRLIYYSQIVNDFQKGDIAEGYSVSREKKESFPLTVTSAQKNPTAFYLCASSMTGQSNSPLHFGNGTRLTVT.

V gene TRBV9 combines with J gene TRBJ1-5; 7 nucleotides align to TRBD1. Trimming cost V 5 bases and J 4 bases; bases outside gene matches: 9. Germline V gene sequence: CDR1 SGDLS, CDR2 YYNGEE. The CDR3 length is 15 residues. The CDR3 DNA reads TGTGCCAGCAGTCCGGACCCAGGGGGGAATCAGCCCCAGCATTTT. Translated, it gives CASSPDPGGNQPQHF.

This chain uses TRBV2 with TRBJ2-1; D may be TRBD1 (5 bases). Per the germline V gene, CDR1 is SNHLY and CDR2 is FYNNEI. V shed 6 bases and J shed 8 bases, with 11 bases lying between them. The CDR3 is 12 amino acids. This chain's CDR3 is CASSRQIHEQFF. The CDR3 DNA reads TGTGCCAGCAGCAGACAGATCCATGAGCAGTTCTTC.

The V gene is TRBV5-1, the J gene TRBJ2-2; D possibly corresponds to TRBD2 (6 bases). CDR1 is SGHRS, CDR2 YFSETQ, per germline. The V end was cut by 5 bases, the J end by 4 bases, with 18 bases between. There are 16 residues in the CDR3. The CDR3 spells CASSSLTGASTGELFF. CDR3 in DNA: TGCGCCAGCAGTTCCCTCACGGGAGCGAGCACCGGGGAGCTGTTTTTT.

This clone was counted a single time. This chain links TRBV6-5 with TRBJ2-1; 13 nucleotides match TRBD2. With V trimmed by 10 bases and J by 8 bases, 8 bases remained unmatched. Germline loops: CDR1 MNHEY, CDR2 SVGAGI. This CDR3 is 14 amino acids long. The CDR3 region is CATVWTSGSDEQFF. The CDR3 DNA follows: TGTGCCACCGTCTGGACTAGCGGGAGCGATGAGCAGTTCTTC.